One sample yielded the 26 T cell receptor beta chains listed below, sequenced in a study of massively parallel sequencing of T cell beta chains. TCRdb re-analysed the 5' RACE reads in MiXCR, keeping a single row per CDR3 protein. This table holds some 4,300 distinct CDR3 sequences, roughly two fifths found once. The sequenced sample consisted of commercial RNA from peripheral blood pooled from many donors. These receptor sequences come from a pool of human donors in good health; the sample was commercial RNA pooled from many donors.

CDR3 nucleotide sequence: TGCGCCAGCAGTCGGGGGCCTGGCACCGGGGAGCTGTTTTTT. This codes for CASSRGPGTGELFF. The chain carries TRBV5-1 and TRBJ2-2; tentatively, D is TRBD1 or TRBD2 (6 bases each). Germline CDR1 is SGHRS and CDR2 is YFSETQ. The ends were cut back, 5 bases at V and 4 bases at J, with 12 bases in the middle. CDR3 size: 14 residues.

This clonotype has a handful of counts. The chain recombines TRBV5-1 with TRBJ2-1, with D perhaps TRBD1 (5 bases). Germline loops: CDR1 SGHRS, CDR2 YFSETQ. Trimming cost V 4 bases and J 6 bases, with 11 bases left between them. This CDR3 contains 13 residues. CDR3: CASSPLRGNEQFF. DNA for the CDR3: TGCGCCAGCAGCCCTCTTAGGGGCAATGAGCAGTTCTTC.

The V and J genes are TRBV2 and TRBJ1-5, with 7 positions matching TRBD1. Germline V gene data show CDR1 as SNHLY and CDR2 as FYNNEI. The J segment lost 4 bases and the V segment lost 3 bases, leaving 6 bases of the junction unmatched. CDR3 size: 15 residues. CDR3 amino acids: CASSERQGRNQPQHF. The CDR3 DNA reads TGTGCCAGCAGTGAGAGACAGGGACGGAATCAGCCCCAGCATTTT.

The chain uses TRBV29-1 and TRBJ1-1; D not resolved. Germline V lookup: CDR1 SQVTM, CDR2 ANQGSEA. CDR3 length equals 11 residues. V was shortened by 6 bases and J by 7 bases, with 12 bases between the two germline ends. CDR3 DNA: TGCAGCGTCTCTAAGGAGATTGAAGCTTTCTTT. It codes for CSVSKEIEAFF.

In the case of this clonotype: The junction differs from germline at one of its ends, possibly a read error. The CDR3: CASSQELSTNENLFF. CDR3 nucleotide sequence: TGTGCCAGCAGCCAAGAGCTGTCAACTAATGAAAACCTGTTTTTT. This chain links TRBV14 with TRBJ1-4; unclear D gene. There are 15 residues in the CDR3. Germline CDR1 and CDR2: SGHDN and FVKESK.

This chain connects TRBV25-1 to TRBJ2-1; D is perhaps TRBD2 (7 bases). Germline CDR1 MGHDK, CDR2 SYGVNS. The CDR3 totals 15 residues. V was cut by 2 bases and J by 7 bases, with 15 bases left in between. The CDR3 DNA reads TGTGCCAGCAGTGAAAGGCGGGGGCTTGTAAATGAGCAGTTCTTC. It codes for CASSERRGLVNEQFF.

This clonotype has only a few counts. The V and J genes are TRBV20-1 and TRBJ2-3; 9 nucleotides align to TRBD2. Germline lookup yields CDR1 DFQATT and CDR2 SNEGSKA (reference sequence). The CDR3 runs 14 residues. V trimming: 2 bases; J trimming: 0 bases; junction bases outside the gene matches: 0. The CDR3 DNA sequence: TGCAGTGCTAGACTAGCGGGGAGCACAGATACGCAGTATTTT. As protein: CSARLAGSTDTQYF.

This chain links TRBV28 with TRBJ2-1, with D perhaps given as TRBD1 or TRBD2 (5 bases each). V dropped 2 bases and J dropped 4 bases, with 12 bases sitting between them. The CDR3 consists of 15 residues. The germline V gene has CDR1 MDHEN and CDR2 SYDVKM. CDR3 in amino acids: CASSLRGVTYNEQFF. CDR3 DNA: TGTGCCAGCAGTTTAAGAGGGGTTACTTACAATGAGCAGTTCTTC.

This clonotype has only a few counts. This chain connects TRBV4-2 to TRBJ2-1; D remains unclear. V was clipped by 4 bases and J by 7 bases, with 8 bases between them. The CDR3 is made up of 12 amino acids. CDR1 LGHNA and CDR2 YNFKEQ come from the germline V gene. The chain's CDR3 is CASSPVTNEQFF. CDR3 bases: TGTGCCAGCAGCCCGGTTACAAATGAGCAGTTCTTC.

This clonotype was counted a few times. This chain joins TRBV3-1 and TRBJ2-2; D gene uncertain. Germline CDR1 and CDR2: LGHDT and YNNKEL (reference sequence). CDR3 length equals 12 residues. V was shortened by 3 bases and J by 1 base, with 0 bases between the two germline ends. As DNA, the CDR3 is TGTGCCAGCAGCCAGAACACCGGGGAGCTGTTTTTT. Amino acid sequence: CASSQNTGELFF.

This clonotype has a handful of counts. V and J are TRBV5-1 and TRBJ2-7; 7 bases are shared with TRBD1. This CDR3 spans 14 amino acids. Per the germline V gene, CDR1 is SGHRS and CDR2 is YFSETQ. Trimming at V came to 4 bases and at J to 2 bases, leaving 6 bases not matched to a gene. DNA of the CDR3: TGCGCCAGCAGCCTAACCGGGACAGCCTACGAGCAGTACTTC. This translates into CASSLTGTAYEQYF.

This chain links TRBV20-1 with TRBJ2-3; the D call may be TRBD1 or TRBD2 (6 bases each). Germline CDR1 and CDR2: DFQATT and SNEGSKA (reference sequence). With 1 base removed from V and 2 bases from J, the gap between germline ends came to 13 bases. The CDR3 runs to 15 residues. The CDR3 region has the DNA TGCAGTGCTAGAGGGGGGGCCCAGGTCACAGATACGCAGTATTTT. Its protein product is CSARGGAQVTDTQYF.

On this clonotype: This may be a read error: a much more frequent sequence differs by one nucleotide. This chain joins TRBV29-1 and TRBJ1-1, with unresolved D. Trimming pared 0 bases from V and 2 bases from J, leaving 7 bases between. CDR3 length: 13 residues. Germline-derived CDR1 and CDR2 are SQVTM and ANQGSEA. The CDR3, as DNA: TGCAGCGTTGAAGATCGTATTAACACTGAAGCTTTCTTT. Translation: CSVEDRINTEAFF.

This clonotype ranks as large. J is TRBJ2-3 and V is TRBV11-3; no firm D call. CDR1 and CDR2 from the germline V gene are SGHNT and YENEEA. The CDR3 spans 12 residues. Trimming removed 1 base from V and 6 bases from J, with 5 bases in between. The CDR3 sequence: CASSLVGDTQYF. The CDR3 DNA reads TGTGCCAGCAGCTTAGTGGGGGATACGCAGTATTTT.

In this sample, this clonotype turned up once. The chain combines TRBV20-1 with TRBJ1-4; no firm D call. This CDR3 has 12 residues. CDR1 is DFQATT and CDR2 is SNEGSKA in the germline V gene (reference sequence). V was trimmed by 7 bases and J by 7 bases, leaving 13 bases between them. This CDR3 reads CSGVKGSEKLFF. The CDR3 coding sequence is TGCAGTGGGGTAAAGGGAAGTGAAAAACTGTTTTTT.

This chain joins TRBV12-3 or TRBV12-4 and TRBJ1-6; 10 nucleotides line up with TRBD1. Unmatched junction bases numbered 3, after V lost 3 bases and J lost 10 bases. This CDR3 contains 14 residues. CDR3 nucleotide sequence: TGTGCCAGCAGTTTGTGGACAGGGGGATCACCCCTCCACTTT. Protein product: CASSLWTGGSPLHF.

This clonotype was found a few times. The CDR3 here is CASSQDGREETQYF. The CDR3 nucleotides read TGTGCCAGCAGCCAAGACGGTAGGGAAGAGACCCAGTACTTC. V gene TRBV14 combines with J gene TRBJ2-5; no clear D gene. Germline values: CDR1 SGHDN, CDR2 FVKESK. The CDR3 length is 14 residues. Trimming shortened V by 0 bases and J by 3 bases, and 8 bases separated the two germline ends. The full variable domain, completed using reference TRBV14 and TRBJ2-5, is EAGVTQFPSHSVIEKGQTVTLRCDPISGHDNLYWYRRVMGKEIKFLLHFVKESKQDESGMPNNRFLAERTGGTYSTLKVQPAELEDSGVYFCASSQDGREETQYFGPGTRLLVL.

The table lists this clonotype with a few counts. The chain joins TRBV5-6 to TRBJ2-1, with D possibly being TRBD2 (6 bases). CDR3 size: 15 residues. The germline gives CDR1 SGHDT, CDR2 YYEEEE. The V and J ends lost 2 bases and 4 bases respectively, with 13 bases between them. The CDR3 here is CASSFYPGLYNEQFF. The CDR3 DNA reads as TGTGCCAGCAGCTTTTATCCGGGACTGTACAATGAGCAGTTCTTC.

The CDR3 sequence: CASSLVPGTYNEQFF. CDR3 in DNA: TGTGCCAGCAGCTTAGTTCCCGGGACTTACAATGAGCAGTTCTTC. This chain connects TRBV7-6 to TRBJ2-1; tentative D call: TRBD2 (6 bases). CDR1 is SGHVS, CDR2 FNYEAQ, per germline. This CDR3 is built from 15 residues. The V gene lost 1 base and the J gene lost 4 bases, with 11 bases spanning the gap.

V gene TRBV20-1 combines with J gene TRBJ1-2, with TRBD1 matching 9 bases. Germline-derived CDR1 and CDR2 are DFQATT and SNEGSKA (reference sequence). J was trimmed by 0 bases and V by 6 bases; bases with no gene match: 2. The CDR3 spans 13 residues. The DNA of the CDR3 is TGCAGTGCCCGACAGGGGGCTAACTATGGCTACACCTTC. Protein: CSARQGANYGYTF.

This CDR3 reads CSVEWRELYNEQFF. CDR3 nucleotide sequence: TGCAGCGTTGAATGGAGGGAGCTCTACAATGAGCAGTTCTTC. The gene calls are TRBV29-1 and TRBJ2-1, with a possible D match to TRBD2 (6 bases). Germline values: CDR1 SQVTM, CDR2 ANQGSEA. Trimming cost V 2 bases and J 3 bases, with 11 bases left between them. The CDR3 has 14 amino acids.

V is TRBV13 and J is TRBJ2-7, with D possibly called TRBD1 or TRBD2 (7 bases each). This CDR3 has 13 residues. The germline V and J ends were trimmed by 5 bases and 3 bases, with 11 bases remaining between them. Per germline, CDR1 PRHDT and CDR2 FYEKMQ (reference sequence). The CDR3 spells CASSQGGGYEQYF. In DNA, the CDR3 is TGTGCCAGCAGCCAGGGGGGGGGCTACGAGCAGTACTTC.

This chain connects TRBV7-1 to TRBJ2-5; 7 nucleotides align to TRBD2. TRBV7-1 falls under the ORF class, with uncertain function. The V gene end was trimmed by 3 bases and the J gene end by 5 bases; junction bases not matched to a gene: 6. The CDR3 spans 14 residues. As DNA, the CDR3 is TGTGCCAGCAGCTCGGATAGGCGGGGGGAGACCCAGTACTTC. Translating gives CASSSDRRGETQYF.

The V gene is TRBV30, the J gene TRBJ1-1, with D hard to call. Germline lookup yields CDR1 GTSNPN and CDR2 SVGIG (reference sequence). The CDR3 sequence is 12 residues long. The V and J ends lost 3 bases and 0 bases respectively, with 5 bases between them. The CDR3 protein is CAWSPVNTEAFF. In nucleotides, the CDR3 is TGTGCCTGGAGCCCAGTGAACACTGAAGCTTTCTTT.

As concerns this clonotype: At one boundary the junction diverges from the germline segment, which might be a read error. V is TRBV20-1 and J is TRBJ2-3; no firm D call. The germline gives CDR1 DFQATT, CDR2 SNEGSKA (reference sequence). The CDR3 has 14 residues. The CDR3 DNA reads TGCAGTGCTAGAGGCTCCAAACGCACGGATACGCAGTATTTT. Protein product: CSARGSKRTDTQYF.

This clonotype was observed a handful of times. The V gene is TRBV5-1, the J gene TRBJ1-4; no clear D gene. The length of the CDR3 is 12 residues. Germline lookup yields CDR1 SGHRS and CDR2 YFSETQ. Trimming shortened V by 5 bases and J by 6 bases, and 8 bases separated the two germline ends. The CDR3, as DNA: TGCGCCAGCAGGAGTATAGATGAAAAACTGTTTTTT. Its translation: CASRSIDEKLFF. The variable domain in full, with the rest retrieved from reference TRBV5-1 and TRBJ1-4, is KAGVTQTPRYLIKTRGQQVTLSCSPISGHRSVSWYQQTPGQGLQFLFEYFSETQRNKGNFPGRFSGRQFSNSRSEMNVSTLELGDSALYLCASRSIDEKLFFGSGTQLSVL.